The T cell receptor beta chain under discussion was sequenced for a study of blood T cell repertoires in COVID-19. On the study more broadly: There were acute and convalescent COVID-19 samples, and they came from the United States, Italy and Spain. T cells, B-cell-depleted T cells, or PBMCs supplied cDNA or gDNA.

Authors' data handling: Amplification of reference gene primers was used by the study to estimate nucleated cell counts. TCRdb's table, derived via immunoSEQ multiplex PCR, lists solely in-frame clones and lacks some. V and J calls and clone size are given by that table; D and trimming were obtained from the DNA. The sample lists just over 250,000 clones; approximately 89% were seen once. The CDR3 has 12 residues. The junction had 5 bases not matched to a gene; V was cut back by 6 bases and J by 8 bases. Germline V lookup: CDR1 MNHEY, CDR2 SVGAGI. Sequenced material: peripheral blood. The V gene is TRBV6-5, the J gene TRBJ1-2; 8 bases line up with TRBD1. This clonotype originated in a woman between 45 and 65 years old with acute or convalescent COVID-19. The CDR3 region has the DNA TGTGCCAGCAGCGAGACAGGGGACGGCTACACCTTC. Amino acids: CASSETGDGYTF.